This T cell receptor beta chain was sequenced during a study of CD8+ T cells in alopecia areata. TCR sequencing used cDNA made by reverse transcription of extracted RNA. Measured with immunoSEQ multiplex PCR; TCRdb has only the in-frame clones, and not every one. The repertoire holds more than 150,000 clones, with 40% to 60% as singletons. The CDR3 loop spans 18 amino acids. The trim removed 0 bases at V and 1 base at J, leaving 8 bases unmatched. Looked up from germline, CDR1 is LNHNV and CDR2 is YYDKDF (reference sequence). The sequence was collected from a human donor with alopecia areata. The material sequenced was CD8+ T cells sorted from blood, taken at week 0. The chain has TRBV15 and TRBJ1-2, with 10 bases matching TRBD1. In DNA, the CDR3 is TGTGCCACCAGCAGAGAGCTAGCAAGGGACAGGGGTAACTATGGCTACACCTTC. Its translation: CATSRELARDRGNYGYTF.